These T cell receptor beta chains were read from a single sample in a study of cytomegalovirus exposure and HLA in healthy donors. TCRdb's copy holds only in-frame clones and misses some; the assay was immunoSEQ multiplex PCR. The table shows some 76,000 clones, with less than 95% occurring only once. Material for sequencing was PBMCs. These receptors were collected from a woman younger than 35 in good health and CMV-seronegative. CDR3s include the opening cysteine and the closing phenylalanine or tryptophan. The D gene is left open where the match is weak. Some rows mark clone size as missing; the rest say once, few, many or name a class of expanded clone.

v_call	d_call	clone_size	j_call	cdr3_aa	cdr3_nt
TRBV6-5	NA	NA	TRBJ1-1	CASSFNSNMNTEAFF	TGTGCCAGCAGTTTTAACAGCAACATGAACACTGAAGCTTTCTTT
TRBV18	NA	NA	TRBJ1-2	CASLSPNNYGYTF	TGTGCCAGCTTGAGTCCGAATAACTATGGCTACACCTTC
TRBV28	NA	once	TRBJ2-1	CASNQRTETYNEQFF	TGTGCCAGCAACCAGCGGACCGAGACCTACAATGAGCAGTTCTTC
TRBV2	NA	NA	TRBJ1-1	CASSNGQLKNTEAFF	TGTGCCAGCAGCAACGGACAGCTCAAGAACACTGAAGCTTTCTTT
TRBV18	NA	NA	TRBJ1-2	CASSPSWENNYGYTF	TGTGCCAGCTCACCAAGCTGGGAGAACAACTATGGCTACACCTTC
TRBV28	NA	NA	TRBJ2-7	CASSFRGVYEQYF	TGTGCCAGCAGTTTCAGGGGGGTCTACGAGCAGTACTTC
TRBV4-1	NA	NA	TRBJ2-2	CASSQGVLLDNTGELFF	TGCGCCAGCAGCCAAGGGGTCCTTCTAGATAACACCGGGGAGCTGTTTTTT
TRBV29-1	NA	NA	TRBJ2-5	CSVGGGRGQETQYF	TGCAGCGTTGGGGGTGGGAGAGGCCAAGAGACCCAGTACTTC
TRBV6-5	NA	NA	TRBJ1-1	CASRGDRRNTEAFF	TGTGCCAGCAGGGGCGACAGGAGAAACACTGAAGCTTTCTTT
TRBV7-2	TRBD2	NA	TRBJ2-3	CASSIDRLAGGRGTDTQYF	TGTGCCAGCAGCATAGACAGACTAGCGGGAGGCCGCGGCACAGATACGCAGTATTTT
TRBV7-9	TRBD1	once	TRBJ2-1	CASSWDRIDEQFF	TGTGCCAGCAGCTGGGACAGGATAGATGAGCAGTTCTTC
TRBV7-2	NA	NA	TRBJ2-1	CASSLAFLSSYNEQFF	TGTGCCAGCAGCTTAGCGTTTCTCTCTTCCTACAATGAGCAGTTCTTC
TRBV18	NA	NA	TRBJ2-2	CASSPPRSRTGELFF	TGTGCCAGCTCACCACCGAGGTCGAGGACCGGGGAGCTGTTTTTT
TRBV5-1	TRBD2	NA	TRBJ2-1	CASSLELAGGDTDEQFF	TGCGCCAGCAGCTTGGAACTAGCGGGGGGTGATACGGATGAGCAGTTCTTC
TRBV6-5	NA	NA	TRBJ2-7	CASSLSDRTYEQYF	TGTGCCAGCAGTCTATCTGACAGGACCTACGAGCAGTACTTC
TRBV19	NA	few	TRBJ2-1	CASSITAGLGYNEQFF	TGTGCCAGTAGTATAACGGCAGGGCTGGGGTACAATGAGCAGTTCTTC
TRBV2	TRBD1	NA	TRBJ1-1	CASSEYGQGGTEAFF	TGTGCCAGCAGTGAATACGGACAGGGGGGTACTGAAGCTTTCTTT
TRBV12-5	TRBD1	NA	TRBJ2-7	CASGNAAGTGRPEQYF	TGTGCTAGTGGTAACGCTGCCGGGACAGGGAGGCCCGAGCAGTACTTC
TRBV7-8	TRBD1	NA	TRBJ1-2	CASSFGTASNYGYTF	TGTGCCAGCAGCTTCGGGACAGCCTCTAACTATGGCTACACCTTC
TRBV9	TRBD2	NA	TRBJ2-1	CASSPGLAGGPNEQFF	TGTGCCAGCAGCCCAGGACTAGCGGGAGGGCCAAATGAGCAGTTCTTC
TRBV4-3	TRBD1	NA	TRBJ2-3	CASSQDRTGGPDTQYF	TGCGCCAGCAGCCAAGATCGGACAGGGGGCCCAGATACGCAGTATTTT
TRBV19	NA	NA	TRBJ2-1	CASSISSFSYNEQFF	TGTGCCAGTAGTATTTCTAGCTTCTCTTACAATGAGCAGTTCTTC
TRBV6-1	TRBD2	NA	TRBJ2-7	CASSEAPSGSYEQYF	TGTGCCAGCAGTGAAGCCCCTAGCGGGAGCTACGAGCAGTACTTC
TRBV6-4	TRBD1	NA	TRBJ2-1	CASRGQGINNEQFF	TGTGCCAGCAGGGGACAGGGGATCAACAATGAGCAGTTCTTC
TRBV19	TRBD1	once	TRBJ1-2	CASSIGQGYGYTF	TGTGCCAGTAGTATCGGACAGGGCTATGGCTACACCTTC
TRBV21-1	NA	NA	TRBJ1-6	CASSKGQGLNSPLHF	TGTGCCAGCAGCAAAGGACAGGGACTTAATTCACCCCTCCACTTT
TRBV27	NA	NA	TRBJ2-6	CASSFTGANVLTF	TGTGCCAGCAGTTTTACTGGGGCCAACGTCCTGACTTTC
TRBV27	TRBD2	NA	TRBJ2-1	CASSPPGTRGGDNEQFF	TGTGCCAGCAGTCCCCCCGGGACTAGGGGTGGGGACAATGAGCAGTTCTTC
TRBV6-5	NA	NA	TRBJ1-3	CASSYQQGSGNTIYF	TGTGCCAGCAGTTACCAACAGGGTTCTGGAAACACCATATATTTT
TRBV2	TRBD1	NA	TRBJ1-5	CASRPRTGDGNQPQHF	TGTGCCAGCAGGCCCCGGACAGGGGATGGCAATCAGCCCCAGCATTTT
TRBV9	NA	NA	TRBJ2-1	CASSYQRADNEQFF	TGTGCCAGCAGCTACCAGCGGGCGGACAATGAGCAGTTCTTC
TRBV11-2	NA	NA	TRBJ2-7	CASGIPSYEQYF	TGTGCCAGCGGTATTCCTAGCTACGAGCAGTACTTC
TRBV15	TRBD1	NA	TRBJ2-5	CATRDSHLGQETQYF	TGTGCCACCCGGGACAGTCATCTAGGGCAAGAGACCCAGTACTTC
TRBV7-6	TRBD1	NA	TRBJ1-1	CASSLVPLGQGAQGTEAFF	TGTGCCAGCAGCTTAGTTCCCCTGGGACAGGGGGCACAGGGCACTGAAGCTTTCTTT
TRBV6-4	TRBD1	NA	TRBJ1-1	CASSEDRGTEAFF	TGTGCCAGCAGTGAGGACAGGGGAACGGAAGCTTTCTTT
TRBV7-7	NA	NA	TRBJ1-3	CASSAQAGNTIYF	TGTGCTAGCAGCGCCCAGGCTGGAAACACCATATATTTT
TRBV11-2	TRBD2	NA	TRBJ2-7	CASSSQRGGNEQYF	TGTGCCAGCAGCTCCCAGCGGGGGGGCAACGAGCAGTACTTC
TRBV5-6	NA	NA	TRBJ2-1	CASSLSEGGEQFF	TGTGCCAGCAGCTTGTCTGAGGGCGGTGAGCAGTTCTTC
TRBV9	NA	NA	TRBJ1-1	CASSSILGGGNTEAFF	TGTGCCAGCAGCTCCATCCTCGGGGGGGGGAACACTGAAGCTTTCTTT
TRBV27	TRBD2	NA	TRBJ2-1	CASSLWLAGPNEQFF	TGTGCCAGCAGTTTGTGGCTAGCGGGTCCGAATGAGCAGTTCTTC
TRBV15	NA	NA	TRBJ2-2	CATGGGNNGELFF	TGTGCCACCGGCGGCGGGAACAACGGGGAGCTGTTTTTT
TRBV19	TRBD1	NA	TRBJ2-2	CASYPGQGLFGELFF	TGTGCCAGCTACCCGGGACAGGGACTTTTCGGGGAGCTGTTTTTT
TRBV18	TRBD1	NA	TRBJ1-4	CASSQRQGADEKLFF	TGTGCCAGCTCACAGCGACAGGGGGCGGATGAAAAACTGTTTTTT
TRBV11-2	TRBD1	NA	TRBJ2-7	CASRKTGGLSYEQYF	TGTGCCAGCAGGAAAACAGGGGGTTTATCCTACGAGCAGTACTTC
TRBV27	TRBD2	NA	TRBJ2-6	CASSGRVGANVLTF	TGTGCCAGCAGTGGGAGGGTTGGGGCCAACGTCCTGACTTTC
TRBV9	TRBD1	NA	TRBJ1-1	CASSPGQVNTEAFF	TGTGCCAGCAGCCCAGGACAGGTGAACACTGAAGCTTTCTTT
TRBV12-5	TRBD1	NA	TRBJ2-5	CASGPGIRDRGQETQYF	TGTGCTAGTGGTCCCGGGATCCGGGACAGGGGTCAAGAGACCCAGTACTTC
TRBV19	TRBD1	once	TRBJ1-1	CASSMFRTGGLNTEAFF	TGTGCCAGTAGTATGTTCCGGACAGGGGGCTTGAACACTGAAGCTTTCTTT
TRBV20-1	NA	NA	TRBJ2-1	CSVAVHNEQFF	TGCAGTGTCGCGGTCCACAATGAGCAGTTCTTC
TRBV30	TRBD1	NA	TRBJ2-7	CAWSDPDSFPGQNDEQYF	TGTGCCTGGAGCGACCCAGACTCCTTTCCGGGACAGAATGACGAGCAGTACTTC
TRBV7-8	NA	NA	TRBJ1-1	CASSQQEVAFF	TGTGCCAGCAGCCAGCAAGAGGTAGCTTTCTTT
TRBV6-6	NA	NA	TRBJ1-4	CASSYLNRAREKLFF	TGTGCCAGCAGTTACCTTAACAGGGCGCGAGAAAAACTGTTTTTT
TRBV9	NA	NA	TRBJ2-2	CASSVGGRANTGELFF	TGTGCCAGCAGCGTAGGCGGCAGGGCGAACACCGGGGAGCTGTTTTTT
TRBV25-1	NA	NA	TRBJ1-2	CASSVTSGYGYTF	TGTGCCAGCAGTGTTACATCTGGCTATGGCTACACCTTC